One sample yielded the 10 T cell receptor beta chains listed below, sequenced in a study of CD8 T cells in ankylosing spondylitis. Findings and limits, study-wide: What appeared characteristic of ankylosing spondylitis blood was a TCR beta motif of several highly homologous variants.

MiXCR, run by TCRdb on the 5' RACE reads, gives a single entry per CDR3 protein. This table has 670,000 or so distinct CDR3 sequences, 15% to 20% appearing once. Antigens for these TCRs are unknown. Sequencing was done on a sample of blood, either unsorted or a sorted T cell fraction (not recorded which). These receptors were taken from a male donor with ankylosing spondylitis.

In this sample, this clonotype turned up a few times. V is TRBV5-1 and J is TRBJ1-1; 8 positions agree with TRBD1. The CDR3 runs 14 residues. The V gene end was trimmed by 4 bases and the J gene end by 4 bases; junction bases not matched to a gene: 6. Germline CDR1 is SGHRS and CDR2 is YFSETQ. The CDR3 region is CASSGQGISTEAFF. The CDR3 DNA is TGCGCCAGCAGCGGACAGGGAATAAGCACTGAAGCTTTCTTT.

This clonotype was picked up a small number of times. The J gene is TRBJ1-2, the V gene TRBV20-1; TRBD1 is a possible D gene (6 bases). V dropped 5 bases and J dropped 4 bases, with 26 bases sitting between them. The CDR3 sequence is 17 residues long. Germline V CDR1 and CDR2: DFQATT, SNEGSKA (reference sequence). The CDR3 reads CSAFRKGRQEHGYGYTF. CDR3 nucleotides: TGCAGTGCTTTCCGTAAGGGACGACAGGAACACGGCTATGGCTACACCTTC.

This clonotype was recorded a few times. This rearrangement joins TRBV4-2 to TRBJ2-5, with 9 bases that match TRBD2. From germline, CDR1 is LGHNA and CDR2 YNFKEQ. The junction had 10 bases not matched to a gene; V was cut back by 0 bases and J by 5 bases. This CDR3 has 17 amino acids. In DNA form, the CDR3 reads TGTGCCAGCAGCCAAGATGGGCCTAGCGGGAACGGGGAGACCCAGTACTTC. Translated: CASSQDGPSGNGETQYF.

This sequence joins TRBV6-4 and TRBJ2-1; 10 bases match TRBD1. The CDR3 length is 16 residues. Germline CDR1 MRHNA, CDR2 SNTAGT. The junction had 9 bases not matched to a gene; V was cut back by 4 bases and J by 6 bases. CDR3 loop: CASSVEAGQGFNEQFF. CDR3 DNA: TGTGCCAGCAGTGTAGAGGCGGGACAGGGGTTCAATGAGCAGTTCTTC.

J is TRBJ2-6 and V is TRBV18, with D hard to call. Per germline, CDR1 KGHSH and CDR2 LQKENI. The CDR3 has 14 amino acids. V was trimmed by 1 base and J by 6 bases, leaving 7 bases between them. CDR3 DNA sequence: TGTGCCAGCTCACCACGGGCGGAGGCCAACGTCCTGACTTTC. Its translation: CASSPRAEANVLTF.

The chain combines TRBV20-1 with TRBJ2-7; 12 nucleotides line up with TRBD2. Losses at the gene ends were 2 bases for V and 2 bases for J; bases not matched to a gene: 7. CDR1 and CDR2 from the germline V gene are DFQATT and SNEGSKA (reference sequence). The length of the CDR3 is 16 residues. DNA of the CDR3: TGCAGTGCTAGATCGTCGCTAGCGGGAGGGGCCTACGAGCAGTACTTC. Its translation is CSARSSLAGGAYEQYF.

This clonotype was recorded a few times. The chain employs TRBV20-1 and TRBJ1-3; TRBD1 aligns across 8 bases. Trimming cost V 2 bases and J 0 bases; bases outside gene matches: 3. CDR3 length: 15 residues. Per germline, CDR1 DFQATT and CDR2 SNEGSKA (reference sequence). The CDR3 protein is CSARPDRGSGNTIYF. The CDR3, as DNA: TGCAGTGCTAGACCAGACAGGGGCTCTGGAAACACCATATATTTT.

This clonotype has more than one count but fewer than ten. The J gene is TRBJ1-1, the V gene TRBV20-1, with 9 nucleotides matching TRBD1. The V segment lost 1 base and the J segment 4 bases; nucleotides outside the gene matches: 7. CDR1 DFQATT and CDR2 SNEGSKA come from the germline V gene (reference sequence). This CDR3 has 15 residues. The CDR3: CSARAFGTGSTEAFF. The CDR3 bases are TGCAGTGCTAGAGCCTTCGGGACAGGGTCCACTGAAGCTTTCTTT.

This clonotype was counted only a few times. The J gene is TRBJ2-7, the V gene TRBV6-5, with D possibly being TRBD2 (6 bases). The CDR3 contains 15 residues. Trimming cost V 0 bases and J 2 bases, with 11 bases left between them. Germline CDR1 reads MNHEY; CDR2 reads SVGAGI. The CDR3 spells CASSYSYGGPYEQYF. In DNA form, the CDR3 reads TGTGCCAGCAGTTACTCGTACGGGGGACCCTACGAGCAGTACTTC.

The sample holds many counts of this clonotype. The J gene is TRBJ1-1, the V gene TRBV7-9, with D hard to call. CDR3 length: 12 residues. Germline CDR1 is SEHNR and CDR2 is FQNEAQ (reference sequence). The V and J ends lost 5 bases and 0 bases respectively, with 4 bases between them. The DNA for the CDR3 is TGTGCCAGCAGCCCCTTGAACACTGAAGCTTTCTTT. It translates to CASSPLNTEAFF.